A single sample gave rise to the 2 T cell receptor beta chains below, sequenced in a study of a mutant IDH1 vaccine in newly diagnosed glioma. Sequenced by immunoSEQ multiplex PCR; TCRdb stores in-frame clones only, minus some. This sample has over 55,000 clones, with about 86% found just once. The sample's time point: baseline, week 1 (first vaccination visit). Sample treatment: pre-vaccination baseline after standard-of-care therapy. Specimen: peripheral blood mononuclear cells (PBMCs), collected from a glioma patient treated with radiotherapy, temozolomide or both. These TCRs come from a woman younger than 35 with glioma. Some clones in this sample may be carry-over from other donors' samples.

This clone was observed once. The rearrangement links TRBV30 to TRBJ2-5, with a weak D call TRBD2 (7 bases). The CDR3 extends over 11 amino acids. V lost 4 bases and J 5 bases, leaving 8 bases between the germline ends. Germline V gives CDR1 GTSNPN, CDR2 SVGIG (reference sequence). The CDR3 nucleotides are TGTGCCTGGAAGGGGGGGGAGACCCAGTACTTC. Its protein product is CAWKGGETQYF. The complete variable domain, with remaining parts taken from reference TRBV30 and TRBJ2-5, reads SQTIHQWPATLVQPVGSPLSLECTVEGTSNPNLYWYRQAAGRGLQLLFYSVGIGQISSEVPQNLSASRPQDRQFILSSKKLLLSDSGFYLCAWKGGETQYFGPGTRLLVL.

The chain has TRBV7-8 and TRBJ1-3; D not certain. Trimming stripped 1 base from V and 8 bases from J, with 6 bases between. The CDR3 is made up of 12 amino acids. Germline assignment: CDR1 SGHVS and CDR2 FQNEAQ. The CDR3 sequence: CASSLEGHTIYF. As DNA, the CDR3 is TGTGCCAGCAGCTTAGAGGGTCACACCATATATTTT.